The 10 T cell receptor beta chains presented below share a single source sample, sequenced in a study of cytomegalovirus exposure and HLA in healthy donors. Vbeta (60) and Jbeta (13) primers were used in the PCR. Some clones are missing from TCRdb's copy, which holds only in-frame ones; the method was immunoSEQ multiplex PCR. Among about 160,000 clones listed, over 70% were seen once. The sample consisted of PBMCs. The receptors come from a man aged 25-45 years in good health and CMV-seronegative.

V usage is TRBV27 and J usage is TRBJ2-1, with a possible D match to TRBD2 (6 bases). This CDR3 has 16 amino acids. The V and J ends lost 3 bases and 7 bases respectively, with 19 bases between them. CDR1 is MNHEY, CDR2 SMNVEV, per germline (reference sequence). The CDR3 region is CASSFSGTGMGNEQFF. Here the CDR3 DNA reads TGTGCCAGCAGTTTTTCGGGGACTGGGATGGGAAATGAGCAGTTCTTC.

V and J are TRBV2 and TRBJ2-7; 11 nucleotides agree with TRBD2. The length of the CDR3 is 14 residues. The trim removed 6 bases at V and 3 bases at J, leaving 4 bases unmatched. The germline gives CDR1 SNHLY, CDR2 FYNNEI. For the CDR3, the DNA is TGTGCCAGCAGCGTAGCGGGAGGGTACTACGAGCAGTACTTC. It yields the protein CASSVAGGYYEQYF.

As regards this clone: The sample holds other DNA sequences that translate to the same CDR3. The chain links TRBV30 to TRBJ2-7; D is possibly TRBD1 (5 bases). Per the germline V gene, CDR1 is GTSNPN and CDR2 is SVGIG (reference sequence). Trimming cost V 3 bases and J 3 bases, with 12 bases left between them. This CDR3 spans 13 amino acids. CDR3 sequence (DNA): TGTGCCTGGAGAGATAGGGGTATCTACGAGCAGTACTTC. Protein: CAWRDRGIYEQYF. Based on the CDR3 plus reference TRBV30 and TRBJ2-7, the full variable domain is SQTIHQWPATLVQPVGSPLSLECTVEGTSNPNLYWYRQAAGRGLQLLFYSVGIGQISSEVPQNLSASRPQDRQFILSSKKLLLSDSGFYLCAWRDRGIYEQYFGPGTRLTVT.

The gene calls are TRBV28 and TRBJ2-1; 8 bases fit TRBD1. This CDR3 has 12 residues. With V trimmed by 7 bases and J by 15 bases, 11 bases remained unmatched. Germline V gives CDR1 MDHEN, CDR2 SYDVKM. The CDR3 DNA reads as TGTGCCAGCACCTCTGGACAGGGATTATTGTTCTTC. It translates to CASTSGQGLLFF.

This chain connects TRBV6-5 to TRBJ1-2; 9 nucleotides match TRBD1. The trim removed 4 bases at V and 6 bases at J, leaving 9 bases unmatched. CDR1 and CDR2 (germline): MNHEY, SVGAGI. CDR3 length: 15 residues. Here the CDR3 DNA reads TGTGCCAGCAGTTCCTATGCCGGACAGGGGAATGGCTACACCTTC. Its translation: CASSSYAGQGNGYTF.

The V and J genes are TRBV25-1 and TRBJ2-4, with D maybe TRBD2 (6 bases). The V gene lost 1 base and the J gene lost 1 base, with 11 bases spanning the gap. CDR1 is MGHDK and CDR2 is SYGVNS in the germline V gene. This CDR3 spans 16 amino acids. Here the CDR3 DNA reads TGTGCCAGCAGTGAATGGAGGGGAAGCGCCAAAAACATTCAGTACTTC. Its protein product is CASSEWRGSAKNIQYF.

The DNA for the CDR3 is TGTGCCAGCAGCTTGGTGGGGGGGAGTAAGTACGAGCAGTACTTC. Translating gives CASSLVGGSKYEQYF. This chain connects TRBV5-5 to TRBJ2-7; 7 bases agree with TRBD2. The ends lost 0 bases at V and 4 bases at J; junction bases unmatched: 7. Germline values: CDR1 SGHKS, CDR2 YYEKEE (reference sequence). The length of the CDR3 is 15 residues.

CDR3 DNA sequence: TGTGCCAGTAGTATACCGCAGCGGGAGATCGACGAGCAGTACTTC. This sequence encodes CASSIPQREIDEQYF. This chain uses TRBV19 with TRBJ2-7, with 8 positions matching TRBD2. Germline trimming cut 2 bases from V and 5 bases from J; bases unmatched to any gene: 8. The CDR3 length is 15 residues. Per the germline V gene, CDR1 is LNHDA and CDR2 is SQIVND (reference sequence).

The CDR3 DNA sequence: TGTGCCAGCAGCTTGGGACAGGGACAAGAGACCCAGTACTTC. Translated: CASSLGQGQETQYF. The chain links TRBV5-4 to TRBJ2-5; 7 bases are a match to TRBD1. Germline CDR1 reads SGHNT; CDR2 reads YYREEE (reference sequence). Unmatched junction bases numbered 1, after V lost 0 bases and J lost 2 bases. This CDR3 has 14 amino acids. The whole variable domain, remainder taken from reference TRBV5-4 and TRBJ2-5, is ETGVTQSPTHLIKTRGQQVTLRCSSQSGHNTVSWYQQALGQGPQFIFQYYREEENGRGNFPPRFSGLQFPNYSSELNVNALELDDSALYLCASSLGQGQETQYFGPGTRLLVL.

The V and J genes are TRBV5-6 and TRBJ1-1, with 9 bases identical to TRBD1. Trimming took 3 bases from V and 5 from J; bases not matched to a gene: 2. The CDR3 is 13 residues long. In germline, CDR1 is SGHDT, CDR2 YYEEEE. CDR3 bases: TGTGCCAGCAGCTGGGACAGGGCAACTGAAGCTTTCTTT. Translation: CASSWDRATEAFF.